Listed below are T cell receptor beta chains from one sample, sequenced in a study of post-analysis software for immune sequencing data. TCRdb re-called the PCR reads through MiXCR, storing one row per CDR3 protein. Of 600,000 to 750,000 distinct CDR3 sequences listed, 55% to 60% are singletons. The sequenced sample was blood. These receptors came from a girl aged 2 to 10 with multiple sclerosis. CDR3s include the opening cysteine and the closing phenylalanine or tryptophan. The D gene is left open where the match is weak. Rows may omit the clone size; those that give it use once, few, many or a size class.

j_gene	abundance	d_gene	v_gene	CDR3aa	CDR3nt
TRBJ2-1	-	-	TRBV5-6	CASSPPAGHEQFF	TGTGCCAGCAGCCCACCCGCCGGGCATGAGCAGTTCTTC
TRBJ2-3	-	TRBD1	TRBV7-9	CASSTGQGEATDTQYF	TGTGCCAGCAGCACAGGACAGGGGGAAGCCACAGATACGCAGTATTTT
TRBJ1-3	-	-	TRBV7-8	CASSSGTSSGNTIYF	TGTGCCAGCAGCTCCGGGACAAGCTCTGGAAACACCATATATTTT
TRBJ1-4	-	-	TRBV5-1	CASSLWIGADNEKLFF	TGCGCCAGCAGCTTGTGGATTGGGGCGGATAATGAAAAACTGTTTTTT
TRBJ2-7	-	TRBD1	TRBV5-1	CASIEDRGSEQYF	TGCGCCAGCATCGAGGACAGGGGGAGCGAGCAGTACTTC
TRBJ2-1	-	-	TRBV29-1	CSVEGGASDIYNKQFF	TGCAGCGTTGAGGGGGGCGCCTCAGATATCTACAATAAGCAGTTCTTC
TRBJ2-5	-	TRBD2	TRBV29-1	CSGTSGAETQYF	TGCAGCGGGACTAGCGGAGCAGAGACCCAGTACTTC
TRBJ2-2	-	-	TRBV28	CASGLEAGELFF	TGTGCCAGCGGCTTAGAGGCGGGGGAGCTGTTTTTT
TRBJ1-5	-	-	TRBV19	CASSIGSGFMEPQHF	TGTGCCAGTAGTATAGGTTCGGGTTTTATGGAGCCCCAGCATTTT
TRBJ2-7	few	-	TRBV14	CASSQLQGAPGYNEQYF	TGTGCCAGCAGCCAGCTCCAGGGTGCCCCAGGCTACAATGAGCAGTACTTC
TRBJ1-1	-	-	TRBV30	CAWSLNTEAFF	TGTGCCTGGAGTTTGAACACTGAAGCTTTCTTT
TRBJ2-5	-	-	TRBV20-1	CSAPVSREETQYF	TGCAGTGCCCCTGTCAGCAGGGAGGAGACCCAGTACTTC
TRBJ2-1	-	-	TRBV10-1	CASSESSDYQQFF	TGCGCCAGCAGTGAGTCCTCGGACTATCAACAGTTCTTC
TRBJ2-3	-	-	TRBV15	CATSARGTDTQYF	TGTGCCACCAGCGCGCGGGGCACAGATACGCAGTATTTT
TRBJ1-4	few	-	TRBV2	CASSDQGRDEKLFF	TGTGCCAGCAGTGACCAGGGGCGGGATGAAAAACTGTTTTTT
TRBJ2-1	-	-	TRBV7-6	CASSLALARNEQFF	TGTGCCAGCAGCTTAGCTCTAGCTCGGAATGAGCAGTTCTTC
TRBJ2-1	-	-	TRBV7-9	CASSLAGMSSYNEQFF	TGTGCCAGCAGCTTAGCGGGGATGAGCTCCTACAATGAGCAGTTCTTC
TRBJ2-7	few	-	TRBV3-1	CASSHRGEQYF	TGTGCCAGCAGCCACCGTGGCGAGCAGTACTTC
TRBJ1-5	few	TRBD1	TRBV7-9	CASSLEATGVLRSNQPQHF	TGTGCCAGCAGCTTAGAAGCGACAGGGGTATTAAGGAGCAATCAGCCCCAGCATTTT
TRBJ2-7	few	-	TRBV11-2	CASSVSGVYEQYF	TGTGCCAGCAGCGTATCAGGGGTCTACGAGCAGTACTTC
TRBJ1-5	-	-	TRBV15	CATSSRINQPQHF	TGTGCCACCAGCTCCCGGATCAATCAGCCCCAGCATTTT
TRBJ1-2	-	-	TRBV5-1	CASSLGVPGMTNYGYTF	TGCGCCAGCAGCTTGGGGGTCCCAGGGATGACTAACTATGGCTACACCTTC
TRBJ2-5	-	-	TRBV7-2	CASSLSGAGSFETQYF	TGTGCCAGCAGCTTGAGTGGGGCGGGGTCGTTTGAGACCCAGTACTTC
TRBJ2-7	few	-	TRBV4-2	CASSQEGERIKDEQYF	TGTGCCAGCAGCCAAGAAGGGGAGCGGATTAAGGACGAGCAGTACTTC
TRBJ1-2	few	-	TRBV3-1	CASSQRNRYYGYTF	TGTGCCAGCAGCCAGAGGAATAGGTACTATGGCTACACCTTC
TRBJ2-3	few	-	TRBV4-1	CASSQQANNPDTQYF	TGCGCCAGCAGCCAGCAGGCGAATAACCCAGATACGCAGTATTTT
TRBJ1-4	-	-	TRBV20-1	CSARDSHRAVGKLFF	TGCAGTGCTAGAGATTCTCATCGGGCGGTCGGAAAACTGTTTTTT
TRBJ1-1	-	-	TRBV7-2	CASSLGQGFLEYSEAFF	TGTGCCAGCAGCTTAGGGCAGGGATTTTTAGAATACAGTGAAGCTTTCTTT
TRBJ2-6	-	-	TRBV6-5	CASSPPGVSGANVLTF	TGTGCCAGCAGTCCCCCGGGGGTCTCTGGGGCCAACGTCCTGACTTTC
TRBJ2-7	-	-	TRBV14	CASSQDLSPGYPYEQYF	TGTGCCAGCAGCCAAGATCTTAGTCCGGGGTATCCCTACGAGCAGTACTTC
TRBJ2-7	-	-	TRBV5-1	CASSGQGRVPYGQYF	TGCGCCAGCAGCGGCCAGGGACGAGTGCCCTACGGGCAGTACTTC
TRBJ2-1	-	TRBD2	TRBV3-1	CASRRSATSGTYNEQFF	TGTGCCAGCAGGCGCTCGGCCACTAGCGGGACTTACAATGAGCAGTTCTTC
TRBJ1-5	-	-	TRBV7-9	CASSLDLAGGSNQPQHF	TGTGCCAGCAGCTTAGATCTAGCGGGGGGGAGCAATCAGCCCCAGCATTTT
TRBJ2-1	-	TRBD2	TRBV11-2	CASSPRGTSGTLGNEQFF	TGTGCCAGCAGCCCACGGGGGACTAGCGGGACTCTGGGGAATGAGCAGTTCTTC
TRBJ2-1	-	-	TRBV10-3	CAISGESIPDEQFF	TGTGCCATCAGTGGGGAGTCTATACCGGATGAGCAGTTCTTC
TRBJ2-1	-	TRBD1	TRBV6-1	CASDYRGDSYNEQFF	TGTGCCAGCGACTACAGGGGGGATAGCTACAATGAGCAGTTCTTC
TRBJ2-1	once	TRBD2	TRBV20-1	CSARLTSGPYNEQFF	TGCAGTGCTAGACTAACTAGCGGACCCTACAATGAGCAGTTCTTC
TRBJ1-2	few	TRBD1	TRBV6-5	CASSFLSGTGMEWNGYTF	TGTGCCAGCAGTTTCCTCTCGGGGACAGGGATGGAGTGGAATGGCTACACCTTC
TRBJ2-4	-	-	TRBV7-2	CASSLALGKNIQYF	TGTGCCAGCAGCTTAGCTCTTGGAAAAAACATTCAGTACTTC